This T cell receptor beta chain comes out of a study of cytomegalovirus exposure and HLA in healthy donors. Overall study: Sequencing of around 200 million T cells in an earlier analysis found under 120 million unique TCR beta sequences.

Trimming pared 4 bases from V and 5 bases from J, leaving 18 bases between. This CDR3 contains 15 residues. The germline gives CDR1 SGHTS, CDR2 YDEGEE. Overall study findings and caveats: Analyzed later, association rates of TCRs varied across HLA loci, with DRB1 most and HLA-C fewest.

Amplification used 60 Vbeta primers and 13 Jbeta primers. TCRdb keeps only in-frame clones here, not all; method: immunoSEQ multiplex PCR. The sample yields some 180,000 clones, about three quarters seen once. In regard to this clone: The antigen is not known.

The source is a man between 18 and 35 years old in good health and CMV-seronegative. The chain combines TRBV5-8 with TRBJ2-5, with a possible D match to TRBD1 (6 bases). The sample taken for sequencing was PBMCs. The CDR3 DNA sequence: TGTGCCAGCAGCACAACGGGACATCGAGCGGAGACCCAGTACTTC. This codes for CASSTTGHRAETQYF.